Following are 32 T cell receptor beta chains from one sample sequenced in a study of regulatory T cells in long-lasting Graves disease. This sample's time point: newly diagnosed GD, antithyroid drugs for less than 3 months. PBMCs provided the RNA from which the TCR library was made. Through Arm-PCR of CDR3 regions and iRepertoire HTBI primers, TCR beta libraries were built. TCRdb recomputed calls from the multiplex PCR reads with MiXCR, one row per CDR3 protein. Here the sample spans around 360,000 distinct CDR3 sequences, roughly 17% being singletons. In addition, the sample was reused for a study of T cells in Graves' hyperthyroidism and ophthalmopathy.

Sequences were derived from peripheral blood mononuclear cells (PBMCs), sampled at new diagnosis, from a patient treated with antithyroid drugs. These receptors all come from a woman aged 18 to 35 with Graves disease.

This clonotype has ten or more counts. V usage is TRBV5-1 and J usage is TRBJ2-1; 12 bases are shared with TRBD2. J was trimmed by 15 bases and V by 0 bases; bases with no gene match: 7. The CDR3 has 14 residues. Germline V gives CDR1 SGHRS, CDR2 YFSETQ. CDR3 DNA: TGCGCCAGCAGCTTGGCTAGCGGGGGGGCCTCCCCGTTCTTC. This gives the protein CASSLASGGASPFF.

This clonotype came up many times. In nucleotides, the CDR3 is TGTGCCAGCAGCCCCCCTAGCGGGGGGGAACACACAGATACGCAGTATTTT. Protein: CASSPPSGGEHTDTQYF. V usage is TRBV7-9 and J usage is TRBJ2-3; 12 bases fit TRBD2. Looked up from germline, CDR1 is SEHNR and CDR2 is FQNEAQ (reference sequence). Losses at the gene ends were 5 bases for V and 2 bases for J; bases not matched to a gene: 8. The CDR3 has 17 residues.

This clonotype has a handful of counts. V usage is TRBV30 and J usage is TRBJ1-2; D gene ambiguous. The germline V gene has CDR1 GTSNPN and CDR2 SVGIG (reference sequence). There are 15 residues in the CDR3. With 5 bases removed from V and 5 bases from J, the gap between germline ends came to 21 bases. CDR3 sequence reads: CAWGSEETRTYGYTF. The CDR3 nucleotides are TGTGCCTGGGGGAGTGAGGAAACGCGGACTTATGGCTACACCTTC.

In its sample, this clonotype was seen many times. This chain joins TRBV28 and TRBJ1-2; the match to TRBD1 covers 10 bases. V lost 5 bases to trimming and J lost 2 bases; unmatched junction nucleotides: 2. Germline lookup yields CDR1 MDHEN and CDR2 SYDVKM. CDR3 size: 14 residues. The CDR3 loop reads CASSTDRGNYGYTF. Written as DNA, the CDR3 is TGTGCCAGCAGTACGGACAGGGGGAACTATGGCTACACCTTC.

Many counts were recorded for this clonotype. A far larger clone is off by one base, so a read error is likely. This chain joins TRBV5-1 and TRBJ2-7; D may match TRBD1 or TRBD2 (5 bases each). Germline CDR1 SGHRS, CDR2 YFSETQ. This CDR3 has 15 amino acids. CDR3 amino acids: CASSVGSDYQGEQYF. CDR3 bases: TGTGCCAGCAGCGTAGGGTCAGACTACCAGGGTGAGCAGTACTTC. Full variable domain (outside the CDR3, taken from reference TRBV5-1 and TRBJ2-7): KAGVTQTPRYLIKTRGQQVTLSCSPISGHRSVSWYQQTPGQGLQFLFEYFSETQRNKGNFPGRFSGRQFSNSRSEMNVSTLELGDSALYLCASSVGSDYQGEQYFGPGTRLTVT.

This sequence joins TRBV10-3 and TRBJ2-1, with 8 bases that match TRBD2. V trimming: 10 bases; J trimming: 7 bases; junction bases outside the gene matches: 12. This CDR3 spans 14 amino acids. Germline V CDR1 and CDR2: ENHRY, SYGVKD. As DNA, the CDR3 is TGTGCCACCAACAGCGGGGGACTTTGGAATGAGCAGTTCTTC. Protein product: CATNSGGLWNEQFF.

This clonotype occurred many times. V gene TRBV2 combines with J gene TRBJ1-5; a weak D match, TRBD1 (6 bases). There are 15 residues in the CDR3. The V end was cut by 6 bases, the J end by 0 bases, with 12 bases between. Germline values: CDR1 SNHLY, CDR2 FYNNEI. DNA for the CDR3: TGTGCCAGCAGGGAACAGGGAGTTAGCAATCAGCCCCAGCATTTT. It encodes CASREQGVSNQPQHF.

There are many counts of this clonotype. The chain's CDR3 is CASRGGTQYF. The DNA for the CDR3 is TGTGCCAGCAGGGGAGGCACGCAGTATTTT. The chain is built from TRBV2 and TRBJ2-3; the D gene is possibly TRBD2 (6 bases). CDR1 SNHLY and CDR2 FYNNEI come from the germline V gene. The CDR3 consists of 10 residues. V lost 6 bases, J lost 9 bases, and 7 bases lay in between.

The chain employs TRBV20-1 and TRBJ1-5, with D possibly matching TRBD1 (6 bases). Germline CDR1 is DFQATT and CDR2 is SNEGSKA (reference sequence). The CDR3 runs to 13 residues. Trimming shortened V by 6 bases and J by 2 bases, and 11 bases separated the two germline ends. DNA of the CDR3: TGCAGTGCCCACAGGGATGGCAATCAGCCCCAGCATTTT. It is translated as CSAHRDGNQPQHF.

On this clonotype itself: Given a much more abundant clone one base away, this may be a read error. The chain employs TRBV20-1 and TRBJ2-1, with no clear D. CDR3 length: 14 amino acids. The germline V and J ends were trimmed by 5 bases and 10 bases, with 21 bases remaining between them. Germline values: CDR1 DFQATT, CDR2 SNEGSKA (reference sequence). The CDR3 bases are TGCAGTGCTGTAGACGATACTGTCCCCCACGAGCAGTTCTTC. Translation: CSAVDDTVPHEQFF.

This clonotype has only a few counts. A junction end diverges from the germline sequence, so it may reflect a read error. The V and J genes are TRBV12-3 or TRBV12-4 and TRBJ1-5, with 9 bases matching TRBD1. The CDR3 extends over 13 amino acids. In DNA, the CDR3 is TGTGTCAGCAGCCCGACAGGGGGTCAGCCCCAGCATTTT. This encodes CVSSPTGGQPQHF.

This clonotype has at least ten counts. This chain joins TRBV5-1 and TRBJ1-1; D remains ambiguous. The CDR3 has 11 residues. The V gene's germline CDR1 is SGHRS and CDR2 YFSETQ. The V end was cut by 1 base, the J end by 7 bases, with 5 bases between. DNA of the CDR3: TGCGCCAGCAGCTTGAACTATGAAGCTTTCTTT. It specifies CASSLNYEAFF.

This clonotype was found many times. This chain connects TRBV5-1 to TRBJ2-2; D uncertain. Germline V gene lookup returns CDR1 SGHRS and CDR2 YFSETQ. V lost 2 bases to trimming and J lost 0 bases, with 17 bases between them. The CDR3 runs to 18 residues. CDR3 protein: CASSLPARPLANTGELFF. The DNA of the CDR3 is TGCGCCAGCAGCTTACCCGCCAGGCCCCTCGCGAACACCGGGGAGCTGTTTTTT.

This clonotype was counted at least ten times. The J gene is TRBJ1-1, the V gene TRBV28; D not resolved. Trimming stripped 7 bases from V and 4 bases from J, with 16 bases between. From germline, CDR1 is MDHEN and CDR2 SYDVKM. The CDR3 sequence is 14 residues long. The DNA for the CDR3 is TGTGCCAGCAACGGCGGAAACTTAGGCACTGAAGCTTTCTTT. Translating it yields CASNGGNLGTEAFF.

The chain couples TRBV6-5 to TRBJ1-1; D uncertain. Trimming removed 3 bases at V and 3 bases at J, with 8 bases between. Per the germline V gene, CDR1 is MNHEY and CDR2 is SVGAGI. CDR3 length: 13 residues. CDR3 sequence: CASSYKVHTEAFF. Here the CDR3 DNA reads TGTGCCAGCAGTTATAAGGTTCACACTGAAGCTTTCTTT.

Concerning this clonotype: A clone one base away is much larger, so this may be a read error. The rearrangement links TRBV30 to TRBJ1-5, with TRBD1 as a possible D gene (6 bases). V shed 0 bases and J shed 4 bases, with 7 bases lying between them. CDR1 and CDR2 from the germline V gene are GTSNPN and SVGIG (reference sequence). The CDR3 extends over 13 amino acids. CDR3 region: CAWSVQGNQPQHF. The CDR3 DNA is TGTGCCTGGAGTGTACAGGGAAATCAGCCCCAGCATTTT.

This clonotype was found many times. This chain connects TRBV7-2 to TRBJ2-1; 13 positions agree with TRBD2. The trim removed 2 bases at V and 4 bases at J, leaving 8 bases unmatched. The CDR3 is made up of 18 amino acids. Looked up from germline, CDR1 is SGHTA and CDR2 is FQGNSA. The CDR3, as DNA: TGTGCCAGCAGCTTAAGGCGCCGGGGACTAGCGGGATACAATGAGCAGTTCTTC. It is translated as CASSLRRRGLAGYNEQFF. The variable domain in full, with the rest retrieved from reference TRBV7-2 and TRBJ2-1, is GAGVSQSPSNKVTEKGKDVELRCDPISGHTALYWYRQSLGQGLEFLIYFQGNSAPDKSGLPSDRFSAERTGGSVSTLTIQRTQQEDSAVYLCASSLRRRGLAGYNEQFFGPGTRLTVL.

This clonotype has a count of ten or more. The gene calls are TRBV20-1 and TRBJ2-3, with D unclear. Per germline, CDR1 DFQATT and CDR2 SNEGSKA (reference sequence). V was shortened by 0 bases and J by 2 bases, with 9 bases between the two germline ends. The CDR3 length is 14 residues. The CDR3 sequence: CSARDGANTDTQYF. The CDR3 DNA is TGCAGTGCTAGAGATGGTGCCAACACAGATACGCAGTATTTT.

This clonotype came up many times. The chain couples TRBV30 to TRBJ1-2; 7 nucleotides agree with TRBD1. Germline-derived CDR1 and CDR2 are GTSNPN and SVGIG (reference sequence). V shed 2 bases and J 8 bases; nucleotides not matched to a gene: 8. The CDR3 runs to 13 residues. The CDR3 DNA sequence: TGTGCCTGGAGTACAGGGGCCGGAAGGGGCTACACCTTC. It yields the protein CAWSTGAGRGYTF. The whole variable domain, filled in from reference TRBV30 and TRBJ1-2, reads SQTIHQWPATLVQPVGSPLSLECTVEGTSNPNLYWYRQAAGRGLQLLFYSVGIGQISSEVPQNLSASRPQDRQFILSSKKLLLSDSGFYLCAWSTGAGRGYTFGSGTRLTVV.

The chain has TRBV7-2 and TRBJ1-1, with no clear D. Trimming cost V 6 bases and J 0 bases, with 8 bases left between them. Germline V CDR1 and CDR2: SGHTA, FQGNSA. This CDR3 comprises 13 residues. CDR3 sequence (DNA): TGTGCCAGCAGAAATTCCCTGAACACTGAAGCTTTCTTT. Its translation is CASRNSLNTEAFF.

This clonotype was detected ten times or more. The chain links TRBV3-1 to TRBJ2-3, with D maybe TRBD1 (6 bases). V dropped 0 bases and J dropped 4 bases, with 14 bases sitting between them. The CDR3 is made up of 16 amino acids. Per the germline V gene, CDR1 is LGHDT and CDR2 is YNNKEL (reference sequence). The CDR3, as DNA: TGTGCCAGCAGCCAAGATGAGGGGGAGTTGGCAGATACGCAGTATTTT. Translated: CASSQDEGELADTQYF.

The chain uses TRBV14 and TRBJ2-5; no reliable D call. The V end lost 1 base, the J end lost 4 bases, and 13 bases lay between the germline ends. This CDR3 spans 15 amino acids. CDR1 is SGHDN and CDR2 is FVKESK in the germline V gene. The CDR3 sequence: CASSQVSPRRETQYF. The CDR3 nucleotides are TGTGCCAGCAGCCAAGTTTCACCTAGGAGAGAGACCCAGTACTTC. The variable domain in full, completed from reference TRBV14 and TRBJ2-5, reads EAGVTQFPSHSVIEKGQTVTLRCDPISGHDNLYWYRRVMGKEIKFLLHFVKESKQDESGMPNNRFLAERTGGTYSTLKVQPAELEDSGVYFCASSQVSPRRETQYFGPGTRLLVL.

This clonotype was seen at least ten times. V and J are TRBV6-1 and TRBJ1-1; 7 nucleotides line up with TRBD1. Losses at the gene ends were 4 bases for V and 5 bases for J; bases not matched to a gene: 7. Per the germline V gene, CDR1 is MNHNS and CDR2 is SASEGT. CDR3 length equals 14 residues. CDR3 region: CASSARQGNTEAFF. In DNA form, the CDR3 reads TGTGCCAGCAGTGCAAGACAGGGTAATACTGAAGCTTTCTTT.

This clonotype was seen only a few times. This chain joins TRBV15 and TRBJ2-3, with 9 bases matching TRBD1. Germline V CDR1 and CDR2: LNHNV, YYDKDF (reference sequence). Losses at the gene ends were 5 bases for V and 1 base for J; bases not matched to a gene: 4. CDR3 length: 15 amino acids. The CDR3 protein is CATSARDRGTDTQYF. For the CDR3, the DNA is TGTGCCACCAGCGCCCGGGACAGGGGCACAGATACGCAGTATTTT. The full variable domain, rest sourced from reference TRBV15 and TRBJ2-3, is DAMVIQNPRYQVTQFGKPVTLSCSQTLNHNVMYWYQQKSSQAPKLLFHYYDKDFNNEADTPDNFQSRRPNTSFCFLDIRSPGLGDTAMYLCATSARDRGTDTQYFGPGTRLTVL.

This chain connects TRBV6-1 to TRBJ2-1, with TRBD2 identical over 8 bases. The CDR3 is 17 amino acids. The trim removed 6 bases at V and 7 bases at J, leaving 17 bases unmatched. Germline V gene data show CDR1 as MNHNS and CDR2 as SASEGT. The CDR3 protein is CASSGYSGTRGGNEQFF. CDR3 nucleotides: TGTGCCAGCAGCGGCTACTCCGGGACTAGAGGGGGGAATGAGCAGTTCTTC.

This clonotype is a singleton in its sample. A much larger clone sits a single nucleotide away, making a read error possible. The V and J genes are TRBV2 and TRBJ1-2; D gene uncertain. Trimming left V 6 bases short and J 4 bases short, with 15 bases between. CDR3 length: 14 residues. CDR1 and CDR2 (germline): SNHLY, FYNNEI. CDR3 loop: CASRETRLVYGYTF. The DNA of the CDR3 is TGTGCCAGCAGAGAGACAAGACTTGTCTATGGCTACACCTTC.

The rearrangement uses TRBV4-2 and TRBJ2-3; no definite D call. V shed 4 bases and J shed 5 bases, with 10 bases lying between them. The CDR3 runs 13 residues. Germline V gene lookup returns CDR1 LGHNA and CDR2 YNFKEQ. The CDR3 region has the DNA TGTGCCAGCAGCCGTCAATTGATAGATACGCAGTATTTT. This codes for CASSRQLIDTQYF.

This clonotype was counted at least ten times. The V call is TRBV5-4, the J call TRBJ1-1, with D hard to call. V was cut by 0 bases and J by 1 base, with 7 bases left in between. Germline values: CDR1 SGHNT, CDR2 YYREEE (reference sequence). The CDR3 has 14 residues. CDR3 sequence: CASSLGGKNTEAFF. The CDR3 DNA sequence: TGTGCCAGCAGCTTGGGGGGAAAGAACACTGAAGCTTTCTTT.

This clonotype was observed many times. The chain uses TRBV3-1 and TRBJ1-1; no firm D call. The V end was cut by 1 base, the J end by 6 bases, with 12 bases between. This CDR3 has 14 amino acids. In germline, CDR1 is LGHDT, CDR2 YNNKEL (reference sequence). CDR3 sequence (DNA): TGTGCCAGCAGCCAAGTGGAAGGTTTCTCTGAAGCTTTCTTT. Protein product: CASSQVEGFSEAFF.

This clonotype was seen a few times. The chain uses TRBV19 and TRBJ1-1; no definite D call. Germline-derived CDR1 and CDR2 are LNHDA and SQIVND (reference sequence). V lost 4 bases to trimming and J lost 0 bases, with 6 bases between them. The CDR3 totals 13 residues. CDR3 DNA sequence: TGTGCCAGTAGTAGGTCCTTGAACACTGAAGCTTTCTTT. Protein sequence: CASSRSLNTEAFF.

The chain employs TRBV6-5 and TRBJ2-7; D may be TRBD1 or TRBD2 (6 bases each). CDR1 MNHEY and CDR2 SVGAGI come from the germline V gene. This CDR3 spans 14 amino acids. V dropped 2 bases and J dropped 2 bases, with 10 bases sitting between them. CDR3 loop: CASSYRGAPYEQYF. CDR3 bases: TGTGCCAGCAGTTACAGGGGGGCCCCCTACGAGCAGTACTTC.

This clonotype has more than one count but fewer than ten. Written as DNA, the CDR3 is TGCGCCAGCAGCCAAATAGGATTTTCGGGCAATCAGCCCCAGCATTTT. Translating it yields CASSQIGFSGNQPQHF. The chain links TRBV4-1 to TRBJ1-5; D gene unclear. The CDR3 extends over 16 amino acids. V gave up 2 bases and J gave up 2 bases, with 13 bases separating them. Looked up from germline, CDR1 is MGHRA and CDR2 is YSYEKL.